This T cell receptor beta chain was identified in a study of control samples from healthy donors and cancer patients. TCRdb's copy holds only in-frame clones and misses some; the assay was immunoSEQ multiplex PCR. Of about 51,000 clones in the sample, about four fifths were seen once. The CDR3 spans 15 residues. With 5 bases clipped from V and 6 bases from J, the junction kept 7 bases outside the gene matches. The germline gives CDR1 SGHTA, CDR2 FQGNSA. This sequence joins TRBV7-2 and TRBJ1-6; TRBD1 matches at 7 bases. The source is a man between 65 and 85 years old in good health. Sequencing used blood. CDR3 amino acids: CASSPRQGVNSPLHF. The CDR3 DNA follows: TGTGCCAGCAGCCCTCGACAGGGAGTTAATTCACCCCTCCACTTT.